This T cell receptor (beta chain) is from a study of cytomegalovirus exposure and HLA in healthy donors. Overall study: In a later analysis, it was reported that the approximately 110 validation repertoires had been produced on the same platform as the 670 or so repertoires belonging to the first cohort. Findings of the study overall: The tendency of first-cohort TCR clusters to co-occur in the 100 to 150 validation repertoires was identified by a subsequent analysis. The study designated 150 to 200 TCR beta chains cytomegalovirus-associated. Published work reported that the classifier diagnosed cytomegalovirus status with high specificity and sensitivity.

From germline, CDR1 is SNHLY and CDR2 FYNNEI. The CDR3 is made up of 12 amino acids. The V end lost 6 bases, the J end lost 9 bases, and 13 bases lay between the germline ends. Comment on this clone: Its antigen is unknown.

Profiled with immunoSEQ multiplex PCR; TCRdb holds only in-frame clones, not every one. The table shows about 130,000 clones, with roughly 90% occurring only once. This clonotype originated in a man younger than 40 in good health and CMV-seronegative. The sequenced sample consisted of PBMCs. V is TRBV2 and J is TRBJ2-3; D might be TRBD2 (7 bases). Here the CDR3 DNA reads TGTGCCAGCAGGGCCGAGGGGGGGACGCAGTATTTT. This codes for CASRAEGGTQYF.